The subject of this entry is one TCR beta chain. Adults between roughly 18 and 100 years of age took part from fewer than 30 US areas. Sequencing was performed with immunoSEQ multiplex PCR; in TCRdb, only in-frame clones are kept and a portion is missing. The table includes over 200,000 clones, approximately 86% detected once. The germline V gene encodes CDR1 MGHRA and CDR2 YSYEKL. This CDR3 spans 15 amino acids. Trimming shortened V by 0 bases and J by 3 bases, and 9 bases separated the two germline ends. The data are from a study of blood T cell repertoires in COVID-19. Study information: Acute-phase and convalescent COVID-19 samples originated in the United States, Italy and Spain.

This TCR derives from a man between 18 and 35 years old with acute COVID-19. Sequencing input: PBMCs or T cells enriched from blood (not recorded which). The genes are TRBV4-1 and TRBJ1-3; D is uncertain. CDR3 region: CASSQDVNFGNTIYF. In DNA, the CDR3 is TGCGCCAGCAGCCAAGATGTTAACTTTGGAAACACCATATATTTT.